The present T cell receptor (beta chain) was sequenced within a study of blood T cell repertoires in COVID-19. From germline, CDR1 is LNHDA and CDR2 SQIVND (reference sequence). The V end lost 2 bases, the J end lost 7 bases, and 17 bases lay between the germline ends. This CDR3 has 15 amino acids. This clone was recorded only once. The data were produced by immunoSEQ multiplex PCR, yet TCRdb's version contains in-frame clones alone and is incomplete. The repertoire includes fewer than 450,000 clones, roughly 87% of them detected once, and approximately 0.99% sits in the top ten. The V call is TRBV19, the J call TRBJ1-2, with a tentative D call TRBD1 (6 bases). This TCR came from a young woman who had recovered from COVID-19. Sequencing was carried out using PBMCs or T cells enriched from blood (not recorded which). The DNA for the CDR3 is TGTGCCAGTAGTATAACAGGGACTACTATAAGTGGCTACACCTTC. Protein sequence: CASSITGTTISGYTF.